This passage covers 3 T cell receptor beta chains from one sample sequenced in a study of neurological immune-mediated disorders. TCRdb reanalysed the 5' RACE reads using MiXCR and keeps one entry per CDR3 protein. The sample records 55,000 to 65,000 distinct CDR3 sequences, under 4.5% being singletons. Sequencing was carried out using PBMCs. These TCRs come from a woman between 25 and 40 years old with multiple sclerosis.

This clonotype was seen many times. The genes are TRBV5-1 and TRBJ2-3; tentatively, D is TRBD1 or TRBD2 (5 bases each). The CDR3 contains 13 residues. Trimming took off 4 bases at V and 2 bases at J, with 8 bases between the two ends. Per the germline V gene, CDR1 is SGHRS and CDR2 is YFSETQ. The CDR3: CASSIGATDTQYF. The CDR3 DNA is TGCGCCAGCAGCATCGGGGCCACAGATACGCAGTATTTT.

This clonotype showed up just a few times. The chain joins TRBV15 to TRBJ2-2; 11 positions agree with TRBD2. J gave up 0 bases and V 3 bases, and 0 bases lay outside the gene matches. CDR1 is LNHNV, CDR2 YYDKDF, per germline (reference sequence). The CDR3 consists of 16 residues. The CDR3 nucleotides read TGTGCCACCAGCAGGGGACTAGCGGCGAACACCGGGGAGCTGTTTTTT. This encodes CATSRGLAANTGELFF.

The chain recombines TRBV7-9 with TRBJ2-7, with 8 bases matching TRBD1. Looked up from germline, CDR1 is SEHNR and CDR2 is FQNEAQ (reference sequence). The CDR3 extends over 13 amino acids. The trim removed 5 bases at V and 2 bases at J, leaving 2 bases unmatched. CDR3 bases: TGTGCCAGCAGCGACAGGGGTCCCTACGAGCAGTACTTC. This sequence encodes CASSDRGPYEQYF.